This T cell receptor beta chain was identified during a study of OX40 agonist ivuxolimab in advanced cancers. Sequenced by immunoSEQ multiplex PCR; TCRdb stores in-frame clones only, minus some. The sample lists tens of thousands of clones, around 87% occurring once. The CDR3 has 15 residues. Germline CDR1 and CDR2: GTSNPN and SVGIG (reference sequence). Germline trimming cut 4 bases from V and 3 bases from J; bases unmatched to any gene: 10. The TCR comes from an adult with an advanced solid tumor such as melanoma, head and neck, liver or kidney cancer. The sequenced sample was CD4+ or CD8+ T cells sorted from blood, obtained in a trial of the OX40 agonist ivuxolimab. This chain links TRBV30 with TRBJ2-5; 8 bases fit TRBD1. In DNA form, the CDR3 reads TGTGCCTGGATGCGGACAGGGAAGGAGAAAGAGACCCAGTACTTC. Its protein is CAWMRTGKEKETQYF.